The 6 T cell receptor beta chains below all came from one sample that was sequenced in a study of cytomegalovirus exposure and HLA in healthy donors. 13 Jbeta primers and 60 Vbeta primers were used for the PCR. Here immunoSEQ multiplex PCR was the method, and the copy in TCRdb shows in-frame clones only, minus some. This table has roughly 120,000 clones, less than 80% appearing once. The sample taken for sequencing was PBMCs. These receptors originate from a man aged 45 to 65 in good health and CMV-seronegative.

This chain joins TRBV6-5 and TRBJ1-2; 10 bases fit TRBD1. Germline V gene data show CDR1 as MNHEY and CDR2 as SVGAGI. The CDR3 is 15 amino acids. The J segment lost 4 bases and the V segment lost 4 bases, leaving 6 bases of the junction unmatched. The CDR3 DNA sequence: TGTGCCAGCAGTTCTATCGGACAGGGGGTCTATGGCTACACCTTC. Translated: CASSSIGQGVYGYTF.

As for this clone: The junction does not match germline at one end; this may be a read error. This sample also contains other DNA sequences that code for the same CDR3. The CDR3 spells CASSWEENTEAFF. CDR3 bases: TGCGCCAGCAGCTGGGAGGAGAACACTGAAGCTTTCTTT. The rearrangement joins TRBV5-4 to TRBJ1-1; D call uncertain. Per the germline V gene, CDR1 is SGHNT and CDR2 is YYREEE (reference sequence). The CDR3 length is 13 residues.

The rearrangement links TRBV21-1 to TRBJ2-7; the table names TRBD2, a call not compared with the DNA. TRBV21-1 is listed as a pseudogene. This CDR3 contains 17 residues. CDR3 bases: TGTGCCAGCAGCAAAGACCGCGACTTACTTAGCTCCTACGAGCAGTACGTC. The encoded protein is CASSKDRDLLSSYEQYV.

This clone showed up just a few times. This CDR3 reads CASSQDSYEQYF. The CDR3 DNA reads TGTGCCAGCAGCCAAGACAGCTACGAGCAGTACTTC. J is TRBJ2-7 and V is TRBV5-6; a possible D gene is TRBD1 (5 bases). Germline V gene sequence: CDR1 SGHDT, CDR2 YYEEEE. CDR3 length: 12 residues. Trimming took off 4 bases at V and 3 bases at J, with 8 bases between the two ends.

The chain employs TRBV10-3 and TRBJ2-2, with TRBD1 as a possible D gene (7 bases). Germline V CDR1 and CDR2: ENHRY, SYGVKD. This CDR3 is built from 14 residues. The germline V and J ends were trimmed by 7 bases and 3 bases, with 12 bases remaining between them. The CDR3 spells CAINQGGYTGELFF. As DNA, the CDR3 is TGTGCCATCAATCAGGGGGGCTACACCGGGGAGCTGTTTTTT.

The chain recombines TRBV5-1 with TRBJ2-7; 7 nucleotides agree with TRBD1. The germline V gene encodes CDR1 SGHRS and CDR2 YFSETQ. This CDR3 is built from 15 residues. Trimming removed 0 bases from V and 4 bases from J; junction bases left unmatched: 7. The CDR3 loop is CASSLAGGQVYEQYF. The CDR3 coding sequence is TGCGCCAGCAGCTTGGCCGGCGGACAGGTTTACGAGCAGTACTTC.